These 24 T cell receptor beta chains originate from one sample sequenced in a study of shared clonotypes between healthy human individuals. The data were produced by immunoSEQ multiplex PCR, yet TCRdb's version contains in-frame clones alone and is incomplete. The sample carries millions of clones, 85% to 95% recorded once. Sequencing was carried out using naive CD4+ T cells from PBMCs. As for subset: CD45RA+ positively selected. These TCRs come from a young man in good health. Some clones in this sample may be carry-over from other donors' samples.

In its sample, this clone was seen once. The CDR3 loop is CASRARVDNEKLFF. The DNA for the CDR3 is TGTGCCAGCAGAGCTCGTGTGGATAATGAAAAACTGTTTTTT. V is TRBV27 and J is TRBJ1-4; D remains unclear. Trimming left V 6 bases short and J 4 bases short, with 12 bases between. Germline V gives CDR1 MNHEY, CDR2 SMNVEV (reference sequence). CDR3 length: 14 amino acids.

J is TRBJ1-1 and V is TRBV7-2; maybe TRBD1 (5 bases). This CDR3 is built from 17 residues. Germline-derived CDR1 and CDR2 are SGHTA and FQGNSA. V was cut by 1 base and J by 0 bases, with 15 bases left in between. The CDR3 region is CASSLGGDASMNTEAFF. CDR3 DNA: TGTGCCAGCAGCTTAGGGGGGGACGCCAGCATGAACACTGAAGCTTTCTTT.

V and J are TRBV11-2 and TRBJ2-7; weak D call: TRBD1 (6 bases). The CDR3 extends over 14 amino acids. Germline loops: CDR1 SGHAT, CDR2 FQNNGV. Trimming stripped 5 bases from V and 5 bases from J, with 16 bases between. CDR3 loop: CASSRPTGFHEQYF. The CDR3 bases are TGTGCCAGCAGCCGACCTACAGGGTTCCACGAGCAGTACTTC.

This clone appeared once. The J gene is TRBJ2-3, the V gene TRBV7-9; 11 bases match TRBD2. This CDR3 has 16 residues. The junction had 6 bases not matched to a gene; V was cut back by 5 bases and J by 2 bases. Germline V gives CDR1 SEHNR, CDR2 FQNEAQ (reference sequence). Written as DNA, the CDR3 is TGTGCCAGCAGCCCACCGGGACTAGCGGTCACAGATACGCAGTATTTT. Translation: CASSPPGLAVTDTQYF.

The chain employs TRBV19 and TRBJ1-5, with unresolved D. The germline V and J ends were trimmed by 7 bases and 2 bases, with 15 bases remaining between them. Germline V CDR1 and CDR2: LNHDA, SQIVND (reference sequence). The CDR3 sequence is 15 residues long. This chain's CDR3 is CASIGRGSRNQPQHF. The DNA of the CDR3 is TGTGCCAGTATTGGTCGTGGGAGCCGCAATCAGCCCCAGCATTTT.

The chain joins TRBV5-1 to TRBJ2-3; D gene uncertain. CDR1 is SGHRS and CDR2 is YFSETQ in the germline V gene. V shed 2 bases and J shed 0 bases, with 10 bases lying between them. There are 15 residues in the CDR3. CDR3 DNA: TGCGCCAGCAGCTTAATTCTGGAGAGCACAGATACGCAGTATTTT. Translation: CASSLILESTDTQYF.

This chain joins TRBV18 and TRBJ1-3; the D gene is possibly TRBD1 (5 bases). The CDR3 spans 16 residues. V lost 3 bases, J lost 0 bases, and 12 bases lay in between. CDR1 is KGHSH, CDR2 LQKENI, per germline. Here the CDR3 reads CASSPYGTSSGNTIYF. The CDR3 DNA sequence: TGTGCCAGCTCACCCTATGGGACTAGCTCTGGAAACACCATATATTTT.

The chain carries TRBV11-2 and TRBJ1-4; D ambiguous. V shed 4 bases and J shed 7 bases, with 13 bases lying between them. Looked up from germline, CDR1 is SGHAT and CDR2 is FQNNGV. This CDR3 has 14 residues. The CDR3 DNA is TGTGCCAGCAGCTATTTGAGAGAAAGTGAAAAACTGTTTTTT. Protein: CASSYLRESEKLFF.

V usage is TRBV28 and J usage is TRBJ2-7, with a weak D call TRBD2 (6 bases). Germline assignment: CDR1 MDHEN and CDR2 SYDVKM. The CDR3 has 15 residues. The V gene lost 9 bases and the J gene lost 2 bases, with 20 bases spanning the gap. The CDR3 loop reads CASIGSGGEAYEQYF. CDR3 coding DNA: TGTGCCAGTATCGGTAGCGGAGGGGAGGCCTACGAGCAGTACTTC.

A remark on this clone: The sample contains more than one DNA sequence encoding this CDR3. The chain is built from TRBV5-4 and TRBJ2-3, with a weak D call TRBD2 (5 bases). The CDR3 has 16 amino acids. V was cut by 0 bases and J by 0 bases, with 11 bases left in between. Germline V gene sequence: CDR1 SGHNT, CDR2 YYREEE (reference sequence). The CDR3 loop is CASSLAGGLSTDTQYF. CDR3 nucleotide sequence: TGTGCCAGCAGCTTGGCCGGCGGGCTTAGCACAGATACGCAGTATTTT.

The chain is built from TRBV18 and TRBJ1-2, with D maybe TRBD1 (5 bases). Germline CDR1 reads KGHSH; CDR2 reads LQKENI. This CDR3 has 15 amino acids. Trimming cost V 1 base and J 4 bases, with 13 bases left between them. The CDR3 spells CASSPQSQGGYGYTF. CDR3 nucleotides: TGTGCCAGCTCACCACAATCGCAGGGCGGCTATGGCTACACCTTC.

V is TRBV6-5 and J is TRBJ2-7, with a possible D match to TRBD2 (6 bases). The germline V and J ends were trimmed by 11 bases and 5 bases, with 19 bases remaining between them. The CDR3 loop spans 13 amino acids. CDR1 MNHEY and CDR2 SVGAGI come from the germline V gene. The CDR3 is CAGGKGKGHEQYF. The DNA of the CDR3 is TGTGCCGGGGGGAAGGGCAAGGGCCACGAGCAGTACTTC.

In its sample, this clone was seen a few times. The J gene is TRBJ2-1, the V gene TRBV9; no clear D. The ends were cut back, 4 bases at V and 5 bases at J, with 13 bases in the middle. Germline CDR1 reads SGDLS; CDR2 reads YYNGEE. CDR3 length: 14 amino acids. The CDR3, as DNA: TGTGCCAGCAGCCCCGGCCCGGCCGACAATGAGCAGTTCTTC. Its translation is CASSPGPADNEQFF.

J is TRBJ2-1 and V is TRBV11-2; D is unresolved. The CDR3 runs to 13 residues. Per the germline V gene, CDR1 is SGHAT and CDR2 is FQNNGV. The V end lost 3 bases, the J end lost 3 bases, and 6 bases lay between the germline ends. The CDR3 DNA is TGTGCCAGCAGCTTCGCCTACTACAATGAGCAGTTCTTC. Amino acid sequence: CASSFAYYNEQFF.

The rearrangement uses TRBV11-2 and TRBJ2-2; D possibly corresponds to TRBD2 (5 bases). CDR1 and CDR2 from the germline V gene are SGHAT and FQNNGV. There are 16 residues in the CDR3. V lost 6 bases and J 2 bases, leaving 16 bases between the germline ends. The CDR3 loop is CASRWRVIGNTGELFF. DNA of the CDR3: TGTGCCAGCAGGTGGCGGGTCATAGGTAACACCGGGGAGCTGTTTTTT.

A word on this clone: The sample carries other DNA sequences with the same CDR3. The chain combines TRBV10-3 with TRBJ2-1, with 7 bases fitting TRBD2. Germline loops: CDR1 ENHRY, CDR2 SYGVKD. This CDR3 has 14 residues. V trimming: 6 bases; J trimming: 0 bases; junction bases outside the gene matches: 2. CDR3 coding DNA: TGTGCCATCAGGGGCGGGAGCTCCTACAATGAGCAGTTCTTC. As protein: CAIRGGSSYNEQFF.

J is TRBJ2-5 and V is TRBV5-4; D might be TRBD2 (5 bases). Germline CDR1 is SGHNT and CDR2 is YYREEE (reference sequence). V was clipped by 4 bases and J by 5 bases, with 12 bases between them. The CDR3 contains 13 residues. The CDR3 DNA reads TGTGCCAGCAGCATGGAGGTGGTGGAGACCCAGTACTTC. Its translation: CASSMEVVETQYF.

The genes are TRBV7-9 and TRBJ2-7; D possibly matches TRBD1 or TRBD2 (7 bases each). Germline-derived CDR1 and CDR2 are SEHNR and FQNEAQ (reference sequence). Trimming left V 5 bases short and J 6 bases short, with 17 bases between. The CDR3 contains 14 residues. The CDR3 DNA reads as TGTGCCAGCAGCGCGCAGGGGGGGCTCTTCGAGCAGTACTTC. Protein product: CASSAQGGLFEQYF.

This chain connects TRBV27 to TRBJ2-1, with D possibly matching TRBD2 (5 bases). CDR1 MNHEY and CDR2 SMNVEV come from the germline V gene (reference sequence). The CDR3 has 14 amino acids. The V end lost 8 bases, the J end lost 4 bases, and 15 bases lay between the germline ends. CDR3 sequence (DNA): TGTGCCAGCTCTGGACTCGACCCTTACAATGAGCAGTTCTTC. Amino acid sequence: CASSGLDPYNEQFF.

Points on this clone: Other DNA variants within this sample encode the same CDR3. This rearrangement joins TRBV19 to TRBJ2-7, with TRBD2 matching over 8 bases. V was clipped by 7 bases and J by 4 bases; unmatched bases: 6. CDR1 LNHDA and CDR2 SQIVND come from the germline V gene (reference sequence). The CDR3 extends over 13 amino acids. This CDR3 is CASTSSGSYEQYF. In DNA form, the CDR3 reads TGTGCCAGTACTTCTAGCGGGTCGTACGAGCAGTACTTC.

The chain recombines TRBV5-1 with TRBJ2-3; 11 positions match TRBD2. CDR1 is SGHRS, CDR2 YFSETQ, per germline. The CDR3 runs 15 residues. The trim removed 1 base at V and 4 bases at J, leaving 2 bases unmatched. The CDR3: CASSLTSGGADTQYF. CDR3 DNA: TGCGCCAGCAGCTTGACTAGCGGGGGCGCAGATACGCAGTATTTT.

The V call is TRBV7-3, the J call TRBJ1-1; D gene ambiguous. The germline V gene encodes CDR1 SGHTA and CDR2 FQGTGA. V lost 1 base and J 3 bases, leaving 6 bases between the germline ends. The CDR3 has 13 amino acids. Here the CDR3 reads CASSLSTDTEAFF. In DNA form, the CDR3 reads TGTGCCAGCAGCTTAAGTACGGACACTGAAGCTTTCTTT.

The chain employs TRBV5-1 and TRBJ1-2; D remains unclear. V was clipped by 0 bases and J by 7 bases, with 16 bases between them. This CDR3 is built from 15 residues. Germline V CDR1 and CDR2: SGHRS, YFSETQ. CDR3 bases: TGCGCCAGCAGCTTGGGGGGTCTCGAGGTTGTTGGCTACACCTTC. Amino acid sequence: CASSLGGLEVVGYTF.

CDR3 loop: CASSLVNYGYTF. The CDR3 nucleotides read TGTGCCAGTAGTCTGGTTAACTATGGCTACACCTTC. The chain uses TRBV19 and TRBJ1-2; D is uncertain. V lost 5 bases and J lost 1, with 5 bases in between. The CDR3 contains 12 residues. CDR1 LNHDA and CDR2 SQIVND come from the germline V gene (reference sequence).